Below, one T cell receptor (beta chain) is given with its context. These data are taken from a study of PD-1 blockade in mismatch repair-deficient tumors. Study context: All were previously treated, progressing patients with over 9 mismatch repair-deficient cancer types.

Data came from immunoSEQ multiplex PCR; TCRdb stores just in-frame clones and leaves some out. This sample yields approximately 130,000 clones, of which more than 85% are seen a single time; 13% belongs to the top ten. Germline CDR1 reads SQVTM; CDR2 reads ANQGSEA. This CDR3 contains 16 residues. V lost 0 bases to trimming and J lost 5 bases; unmatched junction nucleotides: 8. This clonotype originated in an adult with mismatch repair-deficient cancer. The specimen was peripheral blood, collected 44 weeks after starting pembrolizumab. This rearrangement joins TRBV29-1 to TRBJ2-7; 12 nucleotides match TRBD2. The CDR3 spells CSVEEGLAGSRDEQYF. Here the CDR3 DNA reads TGCAGCGTTGAAGAAGGACTAGCGGGGTCGCGCGACGAGCAGTACTTC.